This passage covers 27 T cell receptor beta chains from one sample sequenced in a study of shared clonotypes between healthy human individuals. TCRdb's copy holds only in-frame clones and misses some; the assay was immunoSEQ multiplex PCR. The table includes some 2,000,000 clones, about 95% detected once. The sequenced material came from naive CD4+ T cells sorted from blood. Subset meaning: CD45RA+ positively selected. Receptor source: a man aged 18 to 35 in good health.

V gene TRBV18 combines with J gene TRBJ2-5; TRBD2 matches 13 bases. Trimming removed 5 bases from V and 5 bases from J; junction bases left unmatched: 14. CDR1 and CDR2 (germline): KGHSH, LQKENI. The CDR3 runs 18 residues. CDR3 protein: CASSALMGLAGFGETQYF. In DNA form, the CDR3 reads TGTGCCAGCTCAGCCCTAATGGGACTAGCGGGGTTCGGTGAGACCCAGTACTTC.

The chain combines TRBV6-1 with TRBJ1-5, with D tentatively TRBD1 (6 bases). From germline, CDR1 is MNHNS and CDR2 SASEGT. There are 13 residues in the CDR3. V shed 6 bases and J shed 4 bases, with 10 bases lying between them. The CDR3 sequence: CASRSQGNQPQHF. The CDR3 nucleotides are TGTGCCAGCAGAAGTCAGGGGAATCAGCCCCAGCATTTT.

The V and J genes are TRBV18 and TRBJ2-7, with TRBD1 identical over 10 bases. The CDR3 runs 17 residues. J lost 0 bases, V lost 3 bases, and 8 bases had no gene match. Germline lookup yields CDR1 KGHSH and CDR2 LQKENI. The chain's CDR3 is CASSPGVGTGVSYEQYF. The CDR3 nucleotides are TGTGCCAGCTCACCCGGGGTTGGGACAGGGGTCTCCTACGAGCAGTACTTC.

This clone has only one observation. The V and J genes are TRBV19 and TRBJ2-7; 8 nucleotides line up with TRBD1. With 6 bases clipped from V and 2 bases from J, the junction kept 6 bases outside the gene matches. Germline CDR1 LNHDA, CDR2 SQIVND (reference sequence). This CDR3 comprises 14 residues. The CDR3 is CASRRETGAYEQYF. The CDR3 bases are TGTGCCAGTAGGCGCGAGACAGGGGCCTACGAGCAGTACTTC.

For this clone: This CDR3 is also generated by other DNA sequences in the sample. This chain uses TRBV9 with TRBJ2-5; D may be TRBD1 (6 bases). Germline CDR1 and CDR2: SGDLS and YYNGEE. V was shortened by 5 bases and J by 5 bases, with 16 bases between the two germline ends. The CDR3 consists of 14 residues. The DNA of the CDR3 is TGTGCCAGCAGTGCTACAGGGTCCCGGGAGACCCAGTACTTC. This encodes CASSATGSRETQYF.

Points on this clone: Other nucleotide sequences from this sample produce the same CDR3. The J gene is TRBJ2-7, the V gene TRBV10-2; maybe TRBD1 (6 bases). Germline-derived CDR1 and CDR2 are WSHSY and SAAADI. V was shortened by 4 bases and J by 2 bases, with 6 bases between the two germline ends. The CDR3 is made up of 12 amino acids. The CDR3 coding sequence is TGCGCCAGCAGTGCAGGGGCCTACGAGCAGTACTTC. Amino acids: CASSAGAYEQYF.

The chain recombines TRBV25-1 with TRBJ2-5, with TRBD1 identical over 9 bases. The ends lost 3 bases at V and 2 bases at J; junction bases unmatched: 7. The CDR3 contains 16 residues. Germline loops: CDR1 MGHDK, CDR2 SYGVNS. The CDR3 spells CASSEGQGLGQETQYF. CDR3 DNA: TGTGCCAGCAGTGAGGGACAGGGTTTGGGGCAAGAGACCCAGTACTTC.

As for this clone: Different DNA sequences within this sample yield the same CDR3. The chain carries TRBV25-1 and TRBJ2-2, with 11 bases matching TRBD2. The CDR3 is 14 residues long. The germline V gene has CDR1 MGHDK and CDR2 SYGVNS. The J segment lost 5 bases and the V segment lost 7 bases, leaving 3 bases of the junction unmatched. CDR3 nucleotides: TGTGCCAGCAAACTAGCGGGAGTTACCGGGGAGCTGTTTTTT. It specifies CASKLAGVTGELFF.

The CDR3 loop reads CASSPPSGFGNTIYF. The CDR3 DNA sequence: TGTGCCAGCTCACCACCGTCCGGGTTTGGAAACACCATATATTTT. V is TRBV18 and J is TRBJ1-3; D not resolved. This CDR3 region has 15 residues. The germline V gene has CDR1 KGHSH and CDR2 LQKENI. Between the trimmed V and J ends, which lost 0 bases and 3 bases, there was a span of 9 bases.

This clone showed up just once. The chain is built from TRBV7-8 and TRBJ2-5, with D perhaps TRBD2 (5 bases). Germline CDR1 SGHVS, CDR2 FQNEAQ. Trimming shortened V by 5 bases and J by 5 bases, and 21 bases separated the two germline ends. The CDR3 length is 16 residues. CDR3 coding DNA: TGTGCCAGCAGCCCAGCCCGCGGACGAGTAGCGGAGACCCAGTACTTC. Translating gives CASSPARGRVAETQYF.

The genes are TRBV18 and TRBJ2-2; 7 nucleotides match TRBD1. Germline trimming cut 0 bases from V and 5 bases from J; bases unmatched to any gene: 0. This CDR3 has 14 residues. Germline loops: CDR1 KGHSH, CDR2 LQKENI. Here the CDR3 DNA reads TGTGCCAGCTCACCACCGGGACAGACCGGGGAGCTGTTTTTT. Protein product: CASSPPGQTGELFF.

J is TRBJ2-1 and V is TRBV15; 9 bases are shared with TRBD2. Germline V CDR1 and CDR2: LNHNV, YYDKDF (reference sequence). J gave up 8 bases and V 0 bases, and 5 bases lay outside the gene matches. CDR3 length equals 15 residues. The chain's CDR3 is CATSRETSGRYEQFF. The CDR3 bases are TGTGCCACCAGCAGAGAGACTAGCGGCAGGTATGAGCAGTTCTTC.

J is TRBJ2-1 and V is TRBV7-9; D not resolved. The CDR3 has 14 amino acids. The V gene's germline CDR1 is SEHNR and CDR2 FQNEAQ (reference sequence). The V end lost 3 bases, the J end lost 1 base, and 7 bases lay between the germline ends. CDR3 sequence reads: CASSFTASYNEQFF. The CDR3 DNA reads TGTGCCAGCAGCTTTACAGCATCCTACAATGAGCAGTTCTTC.

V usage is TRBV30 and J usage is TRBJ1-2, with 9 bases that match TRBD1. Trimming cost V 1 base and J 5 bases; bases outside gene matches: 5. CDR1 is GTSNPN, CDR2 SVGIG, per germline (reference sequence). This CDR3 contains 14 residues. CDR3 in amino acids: CAWSGDREGYGYTF. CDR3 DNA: TGTGCCTGGAGTGGGGACAGGGAGGGTTATGGCTACACCTTC.

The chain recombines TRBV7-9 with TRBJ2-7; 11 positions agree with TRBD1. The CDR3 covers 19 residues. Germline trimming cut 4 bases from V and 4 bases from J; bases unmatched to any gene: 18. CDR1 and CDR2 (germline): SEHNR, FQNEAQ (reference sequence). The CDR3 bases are TGTGCCAGCAGCTCCCTCAACGACCGGGACAGGGGGGGCGGATACGAGCAGTACTTC. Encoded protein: CASSSLNDRDRGGGYEQYF.

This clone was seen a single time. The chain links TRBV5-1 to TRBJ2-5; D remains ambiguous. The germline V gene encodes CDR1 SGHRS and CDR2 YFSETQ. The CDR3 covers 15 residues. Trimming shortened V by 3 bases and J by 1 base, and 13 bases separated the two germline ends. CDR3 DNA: TGCGCCAGCAGCTCTACTACGAGGCCCCAAGAGACCCAGTACTTC. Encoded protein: CASSSTTRPQETQYF.

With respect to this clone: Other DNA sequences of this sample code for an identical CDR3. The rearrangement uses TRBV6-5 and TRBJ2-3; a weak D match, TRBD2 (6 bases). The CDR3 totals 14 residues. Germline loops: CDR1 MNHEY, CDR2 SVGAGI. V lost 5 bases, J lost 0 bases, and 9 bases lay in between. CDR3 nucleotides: TGTGCCAGCAGTCGTGGGGGGAGCACAGATACGCAGTATTTT. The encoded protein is CASSRGGSTDTQYF.

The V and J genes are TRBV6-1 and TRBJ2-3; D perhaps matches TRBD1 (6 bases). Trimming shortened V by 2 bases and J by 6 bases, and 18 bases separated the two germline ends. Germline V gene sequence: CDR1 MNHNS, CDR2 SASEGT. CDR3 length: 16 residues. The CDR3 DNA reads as TGTGCCAGCAGTGAAAGGCAGGGGCGGACAATGGATACGCAGTATTTT. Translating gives CASSERQGRTMDTQYF.

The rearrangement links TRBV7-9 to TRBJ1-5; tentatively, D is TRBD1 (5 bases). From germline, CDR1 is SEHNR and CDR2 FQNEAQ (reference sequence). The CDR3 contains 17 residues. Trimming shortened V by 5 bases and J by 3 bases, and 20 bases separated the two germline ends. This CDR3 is CASSKDLGGTYNQPQHF. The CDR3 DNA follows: TGTGCCAGCAGCAAAGACCTGGGGGGGACTTACAATCAGCCCCAGCATTTT.

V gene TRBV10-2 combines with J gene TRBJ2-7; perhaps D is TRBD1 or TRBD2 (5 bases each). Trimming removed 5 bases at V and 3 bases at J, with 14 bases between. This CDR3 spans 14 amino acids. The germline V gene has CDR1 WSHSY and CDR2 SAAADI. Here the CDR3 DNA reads TGCGCCAGCAGTAAAACCGGGACGGACTACGAGCAGTACTTC. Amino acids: CASSKTGTDYEQYF.

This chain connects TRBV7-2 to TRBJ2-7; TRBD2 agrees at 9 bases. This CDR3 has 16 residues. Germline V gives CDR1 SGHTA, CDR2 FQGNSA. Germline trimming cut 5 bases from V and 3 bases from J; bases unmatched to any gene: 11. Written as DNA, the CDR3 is TGTGCCAGCAGCCCGCGACTAGCGGCGTTGGTCTACGAGCAGTACTTC. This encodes CASSPRLAALVYEQYF.

The CDR3 protein is CASSLVAGAGTEAFF. DNA for the CDR3: TGTGCCAGCAGCTTAGTAGCAGGAGCTGGCACTGAAGCTTTCTTT. The gene calls are TRBV11-2 and TRBJ1-1; D gene ambiguous. Looked up from germline, CDR1 is SGHAT and CDR2 is FQNNGV. The CDR3 totals 15 residues. Deletions cut 1 base from V and 4 bases from J, with 13 bases between. The full variable domain, with the rest looked up from reference TRBV11-2 and TRBJ1-1, is EAGVAQSPRYKIIEKRQSVAFWCNPISGHATLYWYQQILGQGPKLLIQFQNNGVVDDSQLPKDRFSAERLKGVDSTLKIQPAKLEDSAVYLCASSLVAGAGTEAFFGQGTRLTVV.

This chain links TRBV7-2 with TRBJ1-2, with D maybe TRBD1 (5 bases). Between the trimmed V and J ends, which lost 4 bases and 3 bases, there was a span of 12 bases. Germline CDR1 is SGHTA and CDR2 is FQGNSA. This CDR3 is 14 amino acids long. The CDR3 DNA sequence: TGTGCCAGCAGCTCCCGGCCGGGACACTATGGCTACACCTTC. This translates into CASSSRPGHYGYTF.

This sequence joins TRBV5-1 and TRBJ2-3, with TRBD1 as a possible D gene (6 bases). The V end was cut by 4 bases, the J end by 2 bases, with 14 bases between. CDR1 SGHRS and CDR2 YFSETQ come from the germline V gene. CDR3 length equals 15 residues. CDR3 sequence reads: CASSIGGPPTDTQYF. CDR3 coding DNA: TGCGCCAGCAGCATTGGGGGCCCACCCACAGATACGCAGTATTTT.

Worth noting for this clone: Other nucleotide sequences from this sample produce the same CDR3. CDR3 nucleotide sequence: TGTGCCTGGAGTGTACTGTCTTTACAAGAGACCCAGTACTTC. Amino acids: CAWSVLSLQETQYF. This sequence joins TRBV30 and TRBJ2-5; no firm D call. CDR3 length: 14 residues. The germline V and J ends were trimmed by 0 bases and 2 bases, with 10 bases remaining between them. The germline CDR1 and CDR2 sequences are GTSNPN and SVGIG (reference sequence).

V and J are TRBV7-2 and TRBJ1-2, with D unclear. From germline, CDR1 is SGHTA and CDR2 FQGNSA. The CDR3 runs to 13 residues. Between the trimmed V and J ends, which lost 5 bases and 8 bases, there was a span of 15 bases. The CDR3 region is CASSRGPQEGYTF. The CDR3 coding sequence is TGTGCCAGCAGCCGAGGCCCTCAAGAGGGCTACACCTTC.

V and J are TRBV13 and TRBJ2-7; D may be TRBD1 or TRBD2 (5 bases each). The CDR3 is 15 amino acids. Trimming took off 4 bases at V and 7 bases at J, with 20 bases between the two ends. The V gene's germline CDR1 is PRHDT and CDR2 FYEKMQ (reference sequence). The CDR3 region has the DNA TGTGCCAGCAGCTCAGGACTGCTTCAGGGCTTAGAGCAGTACTTC. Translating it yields CASSSGLLQGLEQYF. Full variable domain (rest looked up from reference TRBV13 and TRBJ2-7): AAGVIQSPRHLIKEKRETATLKCYPIPRHDTVYWYQQGPGQDPQFLISFYEKMQSDKGSIPDRFSAQQFSDYHSELNMSSLELGDSALYFCASSSGLLQGLEQYFGPGTRLTVT.